This TCR beta chain was obtained from a study of cytomegalovirus exposure and HLA in healthy donors. Points on this clone: Antigen specificity is unknown.

CDR1 and CDR2 from the germline V gene are GTSNPN and SVGIG (reference sequence). Trimming at V came to 2 bases and at J to 8 bases, leaving 8 bases not matched to a gene. This CDR3 is built from 14 residues. The PCR was carried out with 60 Vbeta primers and 13 Jbeta primers. Profiled with immunoSEQ multiplex PCR; TCRdb holds only in-frame clones, not every one. Of some 78,000 clones detected, about 80% appear once; the ten largest clones hold around 25%. Study-level points and caveats: High specificity and sensitivity for cytomegalovirus status were reported for the classifier.

The sequenced sample consisted of PBMCs. The V gene is TRBV30, the J gene TRBJ2-1; 8 bases are a match to TRBD2. The sequence came from a woman aged 50 to 60 in good health and CMV-seropositive. The CDR3: CAWSSQRESDEQFF. Written as DNA, the CDR3 is TGTGCCTGGAGTTCTCAGCGGGAGAGCGATGAGCAGTTCTTC.